The 8 T cell receptor beta chains presented below share a single source sample, sequenced in a study of T cell repertoires in cytomegalovirus infection. TCRdb reanalysed the reads using MiXCR and keeps one entry per CDR3 protein. The sample has 400,000 to 550,000 distinct CDR3 sequences; roughly 10% are singletons. The sequenced material came from PBMCs. The receptors shown here come from a human donor in good health (CMV status not recorded). Some clones in this sample may be carry-over from other donors' samples.

In its sample, this clonotype was seen many times. This chain connects TRBV28 to TRBJ1-1; D gene uncertain. Trimming cost V 7 bases and J 10 bases, with 13 bases left between them. The CDR3 extends over 11 amino acids. The germline CDR1 and CDR2 sequences are MDHEN and SYDVKM. For the CDR3, the DNA is TGTGCCAGCACCATGAGGTCGGCAGCTTTCTTT. The encoded protein is CASTMRSAAFF.

This clonotype was recorded many times. V is TRBV7-2 and J is TRBJ1-5, with 10 bases identical to TRBD1. V shed 5 bases, J shed 5 bases, and the junction held 6 bases outside the gene matches. The CDR3 runs 15 residues. CDR1 is SGHTA and CDR2 is FQGNSA in the germline V gene. CDR3 amino acids: CASSPPGTGDQPQHF. The DNA for the CDR3 is TGTGCCAGCAGCCCCCCCGGGACAGGGGATCAGCCCCAGCATTTT.

This chain uses TRBV7-9 with TRBJ2-2; TRBD1 aligns across 8 bases. CDR1 and CDR2 from the germline V gene are SEHNR and FQNEAQ (reference sequence). Trimming took 1 base from V and 2 from J; bases not matched to a gene: 3. This CDR3 comprises 16 residues. CDR3 in DNA: TGTGCCAGCAGCTTAGAGGGACAGGTTAACACCGGGGAGCTGTTTTTT. It yields the protein CASSLEGQVNTGELFF.

This clonotype was recorded a few times. This chain joins TRBV6-2 or TRBV6-3 and TRBJ2-6, with 8 positions matching TRBD1. CDR1 is MNHEY, CDR2 SVGEGT, per germline. V gave up 0 bases and J gave up 4 bases; unmatched junction bases: 8. The CDR3 loop spans 18 amino acids. CDR3 bases: TGTGCCAGCAGTTACTCGAGGGACAGGTCCAGGGGGGCCAACGTCCTGACTTTC. It yields the protein CASSYSRDRSRGANVLTF.

This clonotype occurred many times. This rearrangement joins TRBV20-1 to TRBJ2-7; D may be TRBD1 (5 bases). CDR1 and CDR2 (germline): DFQATT, SNEGSKA (reference sequence). The CDR3 is 13 residues long. V shed 8 bases and J shed 2 bases, with 16 bases lying between them. CDR3 protein: CSTLQGRTYEQYF. CDR3 bases: TGCAGTACACTTCAGGGCAGAACCTACGAGCAGTACTTC.

In this sample, this clonotype turned up many times. The chain couples TRBV6-1 to TRBJ1-1; D unclear. Trimming took 3 bases from V and 2 from J, leaving 10 bases between them. Germline values: CDR1 MNHNS, CDR2 SASEGT. CDR3 length: 14 residues. The CDR3, as DNA: TGTGCCAGCAGTGACGTCTGGGGAAACACTGAAGCTTTCTTT. It codes for CASSDVWGNTEAFF.

This clonotype was seen a single time. J is TRBJ2-1 and V is TRBV20-1; D is perhaps TRBD2 (7 bases). The CDR3 spans 14 residues. CDR1 is DFQATT, CDR2 SNEGSKA, per germline (reference sequence). Trimming removed 6 bases from V and 5 bases from J, with 17 bases in between. CDR3 DNA sequence: TGCAGTGCCTCGGGGGGCCTCCCACACAATGAGCAGTTCTTC. Its translation: CSASGGLPHNEQFF.

This chain links TRBV24-1 with TRBJ2-5; D unresolved. The CDR3 spans 15 residues. Trimming removed 3 bases from V and 1 base from J, with 11 bases in between. CDR1 and CDR2 (germline): KGHDR, SFDVKD. The CDR3 sequence: CATSDPRRLQETQYF. In nucleotides, the CDR3 is TGTGCCACCAGTGATCCTCGACGCCTCCAAGAGACCCAGTACTTC.